This entry describes one T cell receptor beta chain. No antigen is known for it. CDR3 size: 11 residues. Trimming cost V 7 bases and J 6 bases, with 10 bases left between them. These data originate in a study of T cell repertoires in cytomegalovirus infection. TCRdb reprocessed the reads with MiXCR, giving one entry per CDR3 protein. The sample has about 340,000 distinct CDR3 sequences, about 28% seen once. This sequence was found in a human donor in good health (CMV status not recorded). Some clones in this sample may be carry-over from other donors' samples. Sample: cultured PBMCs, taken from culture after CMV antigen stimulation. The chain couples TRBV12-3 or TRBV12-4 to TRBJ2-7, with TRBD2 as a possible D gene (6 bases). The CDR3: CASTSGGEQYF. The CDR3 DNA sequence: TGTGCCAGCACCTCCGGGGGCGAGCAGTACTTC.